This TCR beta chain is from a study of T cells in Graves' hyperthyroidism and ophthalmopathy. Study in general: Peripheral blood was secured at the point of initial diagnosis, before any treatment.

The germline CDR1 and CDR2 sequences are SNHLY and FYNNEI. The CDR3 totals 14 residues. Trimming cost V 10 bases and J 3 bases, with 19 bases left between them. It was RNA transcripts that yielded the amplified TCR beta CDR3 regions. HTBI primers were the set used in a first-round RT-PCR of the TCR CDR3. One entry per CDR3 protein, called by TCRdb with MiXCR from the multiplex PCR reads. The sample has 500,000 to 550,000 distinct CDR3 sequences, around 21% seen once; the top ten hold about 26%. This clonotype was detected many times. The chain carries TRBV2 and TRBJ2-7; D perhaps matches TRBD1 (6 bases). This receptor was taken from a man younger than 30 with Graves' hyperthyroidism. The sample consisted of blood. The CDR3 sequence is CATTPDSFLYEQYF. In DNA form, the CDR3 reads TGTGCCACGACCCCGGACAGTTTTCTCTACGAGCAGTACTTC.